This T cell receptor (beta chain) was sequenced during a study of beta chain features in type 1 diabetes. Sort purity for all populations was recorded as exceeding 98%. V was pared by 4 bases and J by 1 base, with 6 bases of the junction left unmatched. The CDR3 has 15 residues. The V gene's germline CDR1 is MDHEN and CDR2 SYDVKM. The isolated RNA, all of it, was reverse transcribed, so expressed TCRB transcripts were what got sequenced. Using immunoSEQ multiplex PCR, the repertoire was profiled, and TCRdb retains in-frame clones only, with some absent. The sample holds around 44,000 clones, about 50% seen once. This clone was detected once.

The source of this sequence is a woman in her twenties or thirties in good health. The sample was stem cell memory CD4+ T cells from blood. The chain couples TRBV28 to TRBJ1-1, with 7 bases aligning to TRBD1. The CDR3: CASSSTGQPNTEAFF. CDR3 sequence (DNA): TGTGCCAGCAGTTCAACGGGACAGCCGAACACTGAAGCTTTCTTT.